Listed below are T cell receptor beta chains from one sample, sequenced in a study of blood T cell repertoires in COVID-19. TCRdb's copy holds only in-frame clones and misses some; the assay was immunoSEQ multiplex PCR. The repertoire has over 110,000 clones, approximately 88% of them found once; the top ten carry 5% to 7%. The specimen was PBMCs or T cells enriched from blood (not recorded which). The receptor source for this set is a man in his forties with acute COVID-19. The CDR3 runs from the conserved cysteine through the conserved F or W. The D gene is left open where the match is weak. Rows give clone size only sometimes, using once, few, many, or a class for an expanded clone.

j_call,clone_size,v_call,cdr3_length,d_call,cdr3_nt,cdr3_aa
TRBJ2-6,many,TRBV5-1,15,.,TGCGCCAGCAGCCCCCTATACTCTGGGGCCAACGTCCTGACTTTC,CASSPLYSGANVLTF
TRBJ2-3,.,TRBV7-6,14,TRBD1,TGTGCCAGCAGGACCGGGACAGGGGGCGATACGCAGTATTTT,CASRTGTGGDTQYF
TRBJ2-2,.,TRBV24-1,14,.,TGTGCCACCAGTGGCAGGGTGAACACCGGGGAGCTGTTTTTT,CATSGRVNTGELFF
TRBJ1-1,.,TRBV30,14,.,TGTGCCTGGACCTCAGGGCCCTTTAACACTGAAGCTTTCTTT,CAWTSGPFNTEAFF
TRBJ1-1,.,TRBV6-1,15,.,TGTGCCAGCAGTGAATTACCCCCGGGTATGGGTGAAGCTTTCTTT,CASSELPPGMGEAFF
TRBJ1-6,few,TRBV27,15,.,TGTGCCAGCAGTTTAGAGGTAGGGGCCAATTCACCCCTCCACTTT,CASSLEVGANSPLHF
TRBJ1-5,.,TRBV19,14,TRBD1,TGTGCCAGTAGTACCCGGACAGGGACTCAGCCCCAGCATTTT,CASSTRTGTQPQHF
TRBJ2-7,.,TRBV5-5,15,.,TGTGCCAGCAGCCCTCCCCCGGCGGAAGGCTACGAGCAGTACTTC,CASSPPPAEGYEQYF
TRBJ1-4,few,TRBV18,15,.,TGTGCCAGCTCACCTACGGGGAGGGGAGGCGAAAAACTGTTTTTT,CASSPTGRGGEKLFF
TRBJ1-3,.,TRBV30,13,TRBD1,TGTGCCTGGAGAAGGACAGGTGGAAACACCATATATTTT,CAWRRTGGNTIYF
TRBJ1-1,.,TRBV5-1,15,.,TGCGCCAGCAGCTTGGAACCGAGCATTGGGCCCGAAGCTTTCTTT,CASSLEPSIGPEAFF
TRBJ2-1,.,TRBV4-3,17,TRBD1,TGCGCCAGCAGCCAATCACAGGGGGCCCCCTTGTTTAATGAGCAGTTCTTC,CASSQSQGAPLFNEQFF
TRBJ1-2,.,TRBV7-9,15,.,TGTGCCAGCAGCAGCTTAAGGGGCAACGGTGATGGCTACACCTTC,CASSSLRGNGDGYTF
TRBJ2-1,.,TRBV7-2,21,TRBD2,TGTGCCAGCAGCTTAGCATGGGGGACTAGCGGGAGGGTGATGGACTACAATGAGCAGTTCTTC,CASSLAWGTSGRVMDYNEQFF
TRBJ2-1,few,TRBV11-3,15,.,TGTGCCAGCAGCCCCGGCGGTCTGGCGGCCGATGAGCAGTTCTTC,CASSPGGLAADEQFF
TRBJ1-1,.,TRBV18,16,.,TGTGCCAGCTCACCATTTGGGCAGACTATGAACACTGAAGCTTTCTTT,CASSPFGQTMNTEAFF
TRBJ1-2,once,TRBV6-1,13,.,TGTGCCAGCAGTGAATTTGCCGTAGATGGCTACACCTTC,CASSEFAVDGYTF
TRBJ2-7,.,TRBV7-2,15,.,TGTGCCAGCAGCTTAACGGTGGGGCCTCGCTACGAGCAGTACTTC,CASSLTVGPRYEQYF
TRBJ1-2,.,TRBV7-9,12,.,TGTGCCAGCAGCTTAGGGGGCGCGGGCTACACCTTC,CASSLGGAGYTF
TRBJ1-2,.,TRBV7-6,12,TRBD1,TGTGCCAGCAGCTTGGACAGGGCTGGCTACACCTTC,CASSLDRAGYTF
TRBJ1-5,.,TRBV28,13,.,TGTGCCAGCAGTGTTACCGGGAATCAGCCCCAGCATTTT,CASSVTGNQPQHF
TRBJ2-1,.,TRBV9,16,.,TGTGCCAGCACACCTCGGATGGGCTCCTCCGTTTCTGAGCAGTTCTTC,CASTPRMGSSVSEQFF
TRBJ2-1,.,TRBV10-2,15,TRBD2,TGCGCCAGCAGACTAGCGGGGACCTCCTACAATGAGCAGTTCTTC,CASRLAGTSYNEQFF
TRBJ2-2,.,TRBV2,15,TRBD1,TGTGCCAGCAGGGCCGGGACAGGGAACACCGGGGAGCTGTTTTTT,CASRAGTGNTGELFF
TRBJ2-2,.,TRBV5-5,15,.,TGTGCCAGCAGCTTCTGGGGGGGCAACACCGGGGAGCTGTTTTTT,CASSFWGGNTGELFF
TRBJ2-7,.,TRBV11-2,13,TRBD1,TGTGCCAGCAGCTTAGGCAGGGGGCTTGAGCAGTACTTC,CASSLGRGLEQYF
TRBJ1-1,once,TRBV19,13,TRBD1,TGTGCCAGTAGGGACAGGGGAAGGACTGAAGCTTTCTTT,CASRDRGRTEAFF
TRBJ1-5,.,TRBV5-1,15,.,TGCGCCAGCAGCTTGATCCCAGGGTTGGATCAGCCCCAGCATTTT,CASSLIPGLDQPQHF
TRBJ1-6,.,TRBV15,13,.,TGTGCCACCAGCCAGTACTATAATTCACCCCTCCACTTT,CATSQYYNSPLHF
TRBJ2-2,.,TRBV5-1,15,TRBD1,TGCGCCAGCAGCTTGACGACAGGGCGTACCGGGGAGCTGTTTTTT,CASSLTTGRTGELFF
TRBJ2-5,.,TRBV2,13,.,TGTGCCCGCCGTTGGACGGGGTTGGAGACCCAGTACTTC,CARRWTGLETQYF